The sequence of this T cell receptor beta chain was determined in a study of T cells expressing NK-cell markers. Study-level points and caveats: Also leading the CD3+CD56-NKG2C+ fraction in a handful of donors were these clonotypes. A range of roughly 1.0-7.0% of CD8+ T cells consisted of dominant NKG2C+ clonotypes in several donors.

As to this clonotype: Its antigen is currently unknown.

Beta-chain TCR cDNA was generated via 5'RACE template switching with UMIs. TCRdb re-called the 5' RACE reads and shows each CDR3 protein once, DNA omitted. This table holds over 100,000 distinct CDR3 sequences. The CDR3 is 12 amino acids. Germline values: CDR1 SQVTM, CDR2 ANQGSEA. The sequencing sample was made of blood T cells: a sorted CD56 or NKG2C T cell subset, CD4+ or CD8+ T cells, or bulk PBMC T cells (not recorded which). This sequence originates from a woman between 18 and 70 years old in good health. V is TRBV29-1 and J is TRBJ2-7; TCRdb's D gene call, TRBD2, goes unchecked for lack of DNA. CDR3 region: CSVEDGRPAQYF.